The 20 T cell receptor beta chains given below trace back to one sample, sequenced in a study of blood T cells in healthy people across ages. A sample-barcoded 5' primer and a J-beta primer mix were used in a second PCR of roughly 6 to 12 cycles. TCRdb itself ran the 5' RACE reads through MiXCR, one entry per CDR3 protein. The table lists 550,000 to 800,000 distinct CDR3 sequences, about 30% of them singletons. The sample was blood. All receptors derive from a woman older than 75 in good health.

In its sample, this clonotype was seen many times. The chain carries TRBV20-1 and TRBJ1-2, with D perhaps matching TRBD1 (5 bases). CDR1 is DFQATT and CDR2 is SNEGSKA in the germline V gene (reference sequence). V was pared by 0 bases and J by 4 bases, with 12 bases between. This CDR3 spans 14 amino acids. The CDR3 coding sequence is TGCAGTGCTAGAGATCGTCGGGACCCCTATGGCTACACCTTC. This encodes CSARDRRDPYGYTF.

The chain recombines TRBV27 with TRBJ1-2; 7 bases fit TRBD1. This CDR3 is built from 13 residues. Trimming at V came to 6 bases and at J to 8 bases, leaving 9 bases not matched to a gene. Germline loops: CDR1 MNHEY, CDR2 SMNVEV (reference sequence). The CDR3 sequence: CASRLGGSWGYTF. CDR3 in DNA: TGTGCCAGCAGGTTAGGGGGCTCGTGGGGCTACACCTTC.

CDR3 amino acids: CASSPLRLAGDTGELFF. CDR3 in DNA: TGTGCCAGCAGCCCTCTAAGACTAGCGGGGGACACCGGGGAGCTGTTTTTT. The chain is built from TRBV7-2 and TRBJ2-2, with 12 bases fitting TRBD2. Trimming at V came to 5 bases and at J to 3 bases, leaving 7 bases not matched to a gene. Germline V CDR1 and CDR2: SGHTA, FQGNSA. The CDR3 is made up of 17 amino acids.

The V call is TRBV4-2, the J call TRBJ1-3; D uncertain. Germline loops: CDR1 LGHNA, CDR2 YNFKEQ. This CDR3 spans 16 amino acids. V lost 0 bases, J lost 1 base, and 10 bases lay in between. The CDR3 reads CASSQDGGSSGNTIYF. The CDR3, as DNA: TGTGCCAGCAGCCAAGACGGAGGATCTTCTGGAAACACCATATATTTT.

This clonotype appeared once. The chain has TRBV5-1 and TRBJ2-7, with 8 bases that match TRBD1. This CDR3 contains 15 residues. V shed 1 base, J shed 4 bases, and the junction held 7 bases outside the gene matches. Per germline, CDR1 SGHRS and CDR2 YFSETQ. CDR3 loop: CASSLFGQGGYEQYF. The CDR3 coding sequence is TGCGCCAGCAGCTTGTTCGGACAGGGTGGATACGAGCAGTACTTC.

In regard to this clonotype: A clone one base away is much larger, so this may be a read error. The CDR3 DNA reads TGTACCAGCTCACCTAGAGAAGATACGCAGTATTTT. It encodes CTSSPREDTQYF. This chain connects TRBV18 to TRBJ2-3; no reliable D call. The germline V gene has CDR1 KGHSH and CDR2 LQKENI. The CDR3 extends over 12 amino acids.

This clonotype was counted ten times or more. The chain carries TRBV4-2 and TRBJ2-4; D unresolved. This CDR3 is 18 amino acids long. CDR1 is LGHNA and CDR2 is YNFKEQ in the germline V gene. Trimming took off 4 bases at V and 0 bases at J, with 19 bases between the two ends. The CDR3 here is CASSRDSESALAKNIQYF. Written as DNA, the CDR3 is TGTGCCAGCAGCCGAGACTCGGAGTCAGCATTAGCCAAAAACATTCAGTACTTC.

In its sample, this clonotype was seen many times. This chain connects TRBV7-2 to TRBJ2-7; the D call may be TRBD1 or TRBD2 (6 bases each). The CDR3 runs to 12 residues. Between the trimmed V and J ends, which lost 5 bases and 6 bases, there was a span of 11 bases. Germline CDR1 SGHTA, CDR2 FQGNSA. The CDR3 loop reads CASSGGPREQYF. The CDR3 bases are TGTGCCAGCAGCGGGGGGCCACGCGAGCAGTACTTC.

This clonotype was detected many times. The chain joins TRBV20-1 to TRBJ2-2, with D possibly being TRBD1 or TRBD2 (5 bases each). The CDR3 covers 14 residues. The V end was cut by 6 bases, the J end by 4 bases, with 15 bases between. The V gene's germline CDR1 is DFQATT and CDR2 SNEGSKA (reference sequence). The CDR3 protein is CSARTPGSTGELFF. CDR3 DNA sequence: TGCAGTGCCCGGACCCCAGGGAGCACCGGGGAGCTGTTTTTT.

This clonotype was detected many times. The chain is built from TRBV28 and TRBJ2-7, with 7 nucleotides matching TRBD1. The CDR3 length is 16 residues. Losses at the gene ends were 1 base for V and 0 bases for J; bases not matched to a gene: 6. Germline V gene data show CDR1 as MDHEN and CDR2 as SYDVKM. CDR3 nucleotide sequence: TGTGCCAGCAGTTTATCAGGACAGGACAGCTCCTACGAGCAGTACTTC. It is translated as CASSLSGQDSSYEQYF.

This clonotype was found a few times. This chain links TRBV7-2 with TRBJ1-1; TRBD1 might be the D (6 bases). Germline V CDR1 and CDR2: SGHTA, FQGNSA. CDR3 size: 14 residues. DNA of the CDR3: TGTGCTGTGGGGGGGAGGGGGAGGAACACTGAAGCTTTCTTT. Translation: CAVGGRGRNTEAFF. Combining the CDR3 with reference TRBV7-2 and TRBJ1-1 gives the whole variable domain GAGVSQSPSNKVTEKGKDVELRCDPISGHTALYWYRQSLGQGLEFLIYFQGNSAPDKSGLPSDRFSAERTGGSVSTLTIQRTQQEDSAVYLCAVGGRGRNTEAFFGQGTRLTVV.

This clonotype was counted only a few times. At one end the junction does not follow the germline gene, possibly because of a read error. This sequence joins TRBV11-2 and TRBJ2-2; D is ambiguous. The CDR3 runs to 11 residues. Germline CDR1 and CDR2: SGHAT and FQNNGV. CDR3 in DNA: TGTACCAGCACATTCGCCGGGGAGCTGTTTTTT. The encoded protein is CTSTFAGELFF.

In the case of this clonotype: This could be a read error, since a much larger clone is one nucleotide away. This rearrangement joins TRBV30 to TRBJ2-7, with no clear D. Matching the DNA end better, TRBJ2-5 makes the J call doubtful. The germline CDR1 and CDR2 sequences are GTSNPN and SVGIG (reference sequence). The CDR3 consists of 11 residues. The CDR3 DNA follows: TGTGCCTGGAGTGGGAAAGAGACCCAGTACTTC. Encoded protein: CAWSGKETQYF.

This clonotype was recorded at least ten times. The chain uses TRBV28 and TRBJ2-7; TRBD1 agrees at 8 bases. V dropped 8 bases and J dropped 3; count of bases not matched to a gene: 6. Germline V gene sequence: CDR1 MDHEN, CDR2 SYDVKM. The CDR3 runs to 13 residues. In nucleotides, the CDR3 is TGTGCCAGCGGAGGACAGGGTTACTACGAGCAGTACTTC. It encodes CASGGQGYYEQYF.

This clonotype was recorded many times. V gene TRBV29-1 combines with J gene TRBJ2-1; tentatively, D is TRBD1 (6 bases). Trimming pared 7 bases from V and 7 bases from J, leaving 14 bases between. The germline CDR1 and CDR2 sequences are SQVTM and ANQGSEA. The CDR3 contains 12 residues. CDR3 in amino acids: CSGTGTKNEQFF. The DNA for the CDR3 is TGCAGCGGGACCGGGACAAAAAATGAGCAGTTCTTC.

This clonotype was recorded at least ten times. The chain employs TRBV5-1 and TRBJ2-7; 8 nucleotides match TRBD1. With V trimmed by 3 bases and J by 2 bases, 7 bases remained unmatched. Germline-derived CDR1 and CDR2 are SGHRS and YFSETQ. This CDR3 has 15 amino acids. CDR3 coding DNA: TGCGCCAGCAGCTCAGGACAGGGCGTAACCTACGAGCAGTACTTC. It encodes CASSSGQGVTYEQYF.

This clonotype has at least ten counts. The chain uses TRBV20-1 and TRBJ2-5, with 13 bases matching TRBD2. There are 15 residues in the CDR3. V was clipped by 8 bases and J by 5 bases; unmatched bases: 11. Germline V gene data show CDR1 as DFQATT and CDR2 as SNEGSKA (reference sequence). CDR3 residues: CSMELAGGPMETQYF. Written as DNA, the CDR3 is TGCAGTATGGAACTAGCGGGGGGGCCGATGGAGACCCAGTACTTC.

The chain links TRBV20-1 to TRBJ2-4, with 15 bases that match TRBD2. The CDR3 runs 15 residues. With V trimmed by 3 bases and J by 7 bases, 4 bases remained unmatched. Germline assignment: CDR1 DFQATT and CDR2 SNEGSKA (reference sequence). The CDR3 nucleotides read TGCAGTGCTAGTCAGGGACTAGCGGGAGGTAACATTCAGTACTTC. Its protein product is CSASQGLAGGNIQYF.

This clonotype occurred many times. The chain has TRBV4-3 and TRBJ2-7; TRBD1 is a possible D gene (5 bases). Per the germline V gene, CDR1 is LGHNA and CDR2 is YSLEER. The CDR3 is 15 residues long. Trimming cost V 1 base and J 3 bases, with 13 bases left between them. The DNA of the CDR3 is TGCGCCAGCAGCCAAGGTTTGGACACCTACTACGAGCAGTACTTC. This codes for CASSQGLDTYYEQYF.

As for this clonotype: A much larger clone lies a single base off, so this may be a read error. V gene TRBV12-3 or TRBV12-4 combines with J gene TRBJ2-7; unclear D gene. The ends were cut back, 6 bases at V and 2 bases at J, with 8 bases in the middle. CDR3 length: 12 amino acids. CDR3 sequence: CASSRSAYEQYF. The CDR3 nucleotides are TGTGCCAGCAGCCGATCAGCCTACGAGCAGTACTTC.